These T cell receptor beta chains were read from a single sample in a study of cytomegalovirus exposure and HLA in healthy donors. The table came from immunoSEQ multiplex PCR; TCRdb's copy has only in-frame clones and leaves some out. The sample yields 190,000 or so clones, 83% seen once. The sequenced sample consisted of PBMCs. The receptor source for this set is a man aged 50 or older in good health and CMV-seronegative. Each CDR3 is given with its conserved first and last residue.

j_call v_call cdr3_aa
TRBJ2-5 TRBV4-2 CASSQGGVQETQYF
TRBJ1-6 TRBV5-1 CASSYTPGQYNSPLHF
TRBJ1-6 TRBV6-5 CASTNWQGDYSPLHF
TRBJ2-5 TRBV7-2 CASSLVSGQGAGETQYF
TRBJ1-5 TRBV28 CASSLYRVLNQPQHF
TRBJ1-3 TRBV7-6 CASSTDTGNTIYF
TRBJ2-2 TRBV19 CARPQGTYGELFF
TRBJ2-5 TRBV5-6 CASSLVIALTQYF
TRBJ1-2 TRBV19 CASSAPGQGYGYTF
TRBJ2-5 TRBV7-2 CASSRAGRGRVGETQYF
TRBJ2-7 TRBV4-3 CASSLSTSGLSYEQYF
TRBJ1-6 TRBV6-5 CASSYPNSPLHF
TRBJ1-2 TRBV5-1 CASSSTGGYTF
TRBJ1-1 TRBV7-2 CASSLDRTKAFF
TRBJ1-5 TRBV6-1 CASSVSRVSQPQHF
TRBJ2-2 TRBV6-5 CASTSYDTNTGELFF